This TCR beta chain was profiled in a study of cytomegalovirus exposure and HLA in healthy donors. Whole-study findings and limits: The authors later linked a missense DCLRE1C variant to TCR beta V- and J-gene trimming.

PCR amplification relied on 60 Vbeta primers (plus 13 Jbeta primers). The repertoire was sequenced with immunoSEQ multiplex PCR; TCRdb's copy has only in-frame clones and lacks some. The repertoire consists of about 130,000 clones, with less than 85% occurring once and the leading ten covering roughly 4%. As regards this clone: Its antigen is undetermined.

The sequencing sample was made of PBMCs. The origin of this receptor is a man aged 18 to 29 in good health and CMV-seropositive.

CDR3: CASSRETSGSGETQYF. CDR3 sequence (DNA): TGCGCCAGCAGCAGAGAGACTAGCGGGAGCGGGGAGACCCAGTACTTC. V is TRBV5-1 and J is TRBJ2-5, with 12 bases lining up with TRBD2. V trimming: 4 bases; J trimming: 5 bases; junction bases outside the gene matches: 9. The CDR3 has 16 amino acids. From germline, CDR1 is SGHRS and CDR2 YFSETQ.